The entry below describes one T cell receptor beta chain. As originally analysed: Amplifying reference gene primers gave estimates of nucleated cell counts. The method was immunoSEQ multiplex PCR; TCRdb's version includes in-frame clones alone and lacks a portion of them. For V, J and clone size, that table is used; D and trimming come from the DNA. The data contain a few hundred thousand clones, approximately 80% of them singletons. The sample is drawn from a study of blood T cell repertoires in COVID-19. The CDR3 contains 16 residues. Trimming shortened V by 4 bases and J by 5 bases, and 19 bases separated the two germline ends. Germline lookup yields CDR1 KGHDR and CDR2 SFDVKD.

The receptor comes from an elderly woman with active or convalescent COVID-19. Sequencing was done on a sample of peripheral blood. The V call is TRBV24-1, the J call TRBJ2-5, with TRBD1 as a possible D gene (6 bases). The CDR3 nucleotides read TGTGCCACCAGTGAGTCGGGACACTCTTTGAGGGAGACCCAGTACTTC. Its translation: CATSESGHSLRETQYF.